The sequence of this T cell receptor beta chain was determined in a study of PD-L1 blockade in urothelial cancer. Study summary: T cells numbered a median of around 140,000 in the blood samples.

The CDR3 totals 15 residues. V dropped 1 base and J dropped 5; count of bases not matched to a gene: 5. Per germline, CDR1 SGHAT and CDR2 FQNNGV. Stated time point: peripheral blood 6 weeks after treatment start. Locally advanced or metastatic urothelial carcinoma affected all patients. This table comes from immunoSEQ multiplex PCR, and its TCRdb copy is limited to in-frame clones, with some not included. This sample has about 44,000 clones, with about 89% found just once. The clonotype comes from a man aged 70 or older with urothelial cancer. The chain links TRBV11-2 to TRBJ2-5; 9 nucleotides agree with TRBD2. The sample was PBMCs, taken around atezolizumab (anti-PD-L1) treatment. The CDR3 DNA reads TGTGCCAGCAGCTTAGCCCTAGCGGGAAGTGAGACCCAGTACTTC. Its protein product is CASSLALAGSETQYF.